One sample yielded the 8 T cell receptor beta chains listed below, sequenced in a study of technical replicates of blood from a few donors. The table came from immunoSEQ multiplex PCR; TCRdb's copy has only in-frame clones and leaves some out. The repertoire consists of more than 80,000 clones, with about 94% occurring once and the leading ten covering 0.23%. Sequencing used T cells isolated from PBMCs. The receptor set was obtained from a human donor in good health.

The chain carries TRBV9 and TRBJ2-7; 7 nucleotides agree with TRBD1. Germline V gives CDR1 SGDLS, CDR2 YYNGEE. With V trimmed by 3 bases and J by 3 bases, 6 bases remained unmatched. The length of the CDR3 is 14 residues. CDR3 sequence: CASSADRANYEQYF. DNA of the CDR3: TGTGCCAGCAGCGCCGACAGGGCCAACTACGAGCAGTACTTC.

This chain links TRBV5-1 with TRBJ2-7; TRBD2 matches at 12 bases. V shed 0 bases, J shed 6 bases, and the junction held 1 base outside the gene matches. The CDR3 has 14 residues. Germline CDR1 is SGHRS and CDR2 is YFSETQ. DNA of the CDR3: TGCGCCAGCAGCTTGGAGGGACTAGCGGGCGAGCAGTACTTC. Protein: CASSLEGLAGEQYF.

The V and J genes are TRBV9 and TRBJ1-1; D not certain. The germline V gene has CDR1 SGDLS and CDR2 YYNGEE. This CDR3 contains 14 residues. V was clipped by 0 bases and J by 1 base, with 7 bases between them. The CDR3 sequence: CASSVDRQNTEAFF. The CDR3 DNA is TGTGCCAGCAGCGTAGACAGACAGAACACTGAAGCTTTCTTT.

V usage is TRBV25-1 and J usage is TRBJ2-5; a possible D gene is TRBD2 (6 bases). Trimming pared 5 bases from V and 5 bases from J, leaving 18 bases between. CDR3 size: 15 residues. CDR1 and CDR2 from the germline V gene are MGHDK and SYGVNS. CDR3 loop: CASSHGGPGGETQYF. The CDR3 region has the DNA TGTGCCAGCAGTCACGGAGGGCCGGGTGGGGAGACCCAGTACTTC.

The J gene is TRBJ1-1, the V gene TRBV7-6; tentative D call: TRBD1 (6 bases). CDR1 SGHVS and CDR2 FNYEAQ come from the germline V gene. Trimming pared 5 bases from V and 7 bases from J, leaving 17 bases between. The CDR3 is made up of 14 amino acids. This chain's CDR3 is CASSKGGEMDEAFF. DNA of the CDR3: TGTGCCAGCAGCAAAGGGGGGGAGATGGATGAAGCTTTCTTT.

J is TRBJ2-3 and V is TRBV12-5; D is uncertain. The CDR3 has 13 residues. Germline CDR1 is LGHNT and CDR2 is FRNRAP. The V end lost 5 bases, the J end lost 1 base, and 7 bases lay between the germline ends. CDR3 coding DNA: TGTGCTAGTGGTCGGTCGGGCACAGATACGCAGTATTTT. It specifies CASGRSGTDTQYF.

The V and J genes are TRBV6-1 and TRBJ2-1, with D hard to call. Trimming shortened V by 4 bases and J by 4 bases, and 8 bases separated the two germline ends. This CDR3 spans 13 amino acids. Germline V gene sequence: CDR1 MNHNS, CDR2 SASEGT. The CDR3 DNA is TGTGCCAGCAGTGGCGGCCAGTACAATGAGCAGTTCTTC. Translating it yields CASSGGQYNEQFF.

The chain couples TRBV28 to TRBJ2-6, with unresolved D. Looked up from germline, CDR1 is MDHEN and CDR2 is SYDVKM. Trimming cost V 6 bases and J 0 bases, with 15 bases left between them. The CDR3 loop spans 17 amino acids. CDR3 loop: CASSPKWASSGANVLTF. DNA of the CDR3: TGTGCCAGCAGCCCGAAGTGGGCCAGCTCTGGGGCCAACGTCCTGACTTTC. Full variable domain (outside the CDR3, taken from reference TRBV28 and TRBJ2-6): DVKVTQSSRYLVKRTGEKVFLECVQDMDHENMFWYRQDPGLGLRLIYFSYDVKMKEKGDIPEGYSVSREKKERFSLILESASTNQTSMYLCASSPKWASSGANVLTFGAGSRLTVL.